A selection of T cell receptor beta chains follows, all from one sample in a study of cytomegalovirus exposure and HLA in healthy donors. This table comes from immunoSEQ multiplex PCR, and its TCRdb copy is limited to in-frame clones, with some not included. Counted here are about 120,000 clones, roughly 67% occurring once; the ten biggest clones make up about 8%. Input material: PBMCs. These receptors all come from a man aged 18 to 35 in good health and CMV-seropositive. The CDR3 runs from the conserved cysteine through the conserved F or W. D genes are given only for firm matches.

cdr3_aa: CATKNGLAAQGTQYF
v_call: TRBV6-6
cdr3_length: 15
d_call: TRBD2

cdr3_aa: CASSPRTGNTEAFF
v_call: TRBV28
cdr3_length: 14
d_call: TRBD1

cdr3_aa: CASSGWTGSEETQYF
v_call: TRBV27
cdr3_length: 15
d_call: TRBD1

cdr3_aa: CASTERGELETQYF
v_call: TRBV6-5
cdr3_length: 14
d_call: TRBD2

cdr3_aa: CASPGGSEASEQFF
v_call: TRBV28
cdr3_length: 14
d_call: .

cdr3_aa: CASSLDTRFRETQYF
v_call: TRBV11-3
cdr3_length: 15
d_call: .

cdr3_aa: CASSLLTGTTGELFF
v_call: TRBV11-2
cdr3_length: 15
d_call: .

cdr3_aa: CAISESGGAPDTQYF
v_call: TRBV10-3
cdr3_length: 15
d_call: .

cdr3_aa: CASRGWTGDEQYF
v_call: TRBV2
cdr3_length: 13
d_call: TRBD1

cdr3_aa: CAWSRGGGGDNEQFF
v_call: TRBV30
cdr3_length: 15
d_call: TRBD2

cdr3_aa: CASSQVGRGNYGYTF
v_call: TRBV4-1
cdr3_length: 15
d_call: .

cdr3_aa: CATSQRTGADTQYF
v_call: TRBV15
cdr3_length: 14
d_call: TRBD1

cdr3_aa: CASRGTGPTDTQYF
v_call: TRBV4-1
cdr3_length: 14
d_call: TRBD1

cdr3_aa: CASSLVAGPNEKLFF
v_call: TRBV5-6
cdr3_length: 15
d_call: .

cdr3_aa: CASSFAARVTAGHNEQFF
v_call: TRBV5-4
cdr3_length: 18
d_call: TRBD2

cdr3_aa: CASSSGGRGAYNEQFF
v_call: TRBV28
cdr3_length: 16
d_call: TRBD2

cdr3_aa: CASSGRDRGADTQYF
v_call: TRBV5-1
cdr3_length: 15
d_call: TRBD1

cdr3_aa: CASSQLTGPNTGELFF
v_call: TRBV7-9
cdr3_length: 16
d_call: .

cdr3_aa: CASSSGTNYGYTF
v_call: TRBV7-2
cdr3_length: 13
d_call: .

cdr3_aa: CASSYGVNTEAFF
v_call: TRBV19
cdr3_length: 13
d_call: .

cdr3_aa: CASSLGAANYGYTF
v_call: TRBV28
cdr3_length: 14
d_call: .

cdr3_aa: CASSLEPGWNEQYF
v_call: TRBV5-1
cdr3_length: 14
d_call: .

cdr3_aa: CASSSQYSNRGNTEAFF
v_call: TRBV13
cdr3_length: 17
d_call: TRBD1

cdr3_aa: CASSTGTGYDQPQHF
v_call: TRBV19
cdr3_length: 15
d_call: TRBD1

cdr3_aa: CSVTRQSNEKLFF
v_call: TRBV29-1
cdr3_length: 13
d_call: .

cdr3_aa: CASSPTSSGAYEQYF
v_call: TRBV18
cdr3_length: 15
d_call: TRBD2

cdr3_aa: CASRKRFQGSNSPLHF
v_call: TRBV2
cdr3_length: 16
d_call: .

cdr3_aa: CASSPRGMTYNEQFF
v_call: TRBV19
cdr3_length: 15
d_call: .

cdr3_aa: CASSLPSWPSHYGYTF
v_call: TRBV7-9
cdr3_length: 16
d_call: .

cdr3_aa: CASSLGGQGAETQYF
v_call: TRBV5-6
cdr3_length: 15
d_call: TRBD1

cdr3_aa: CASSLRGQADSYEQYF
v_call: TRBV11-1
cdr3_length: 16
d_call: TRBD1

cdr3_aa: CAWSGLGGEWGEAFF
v_call: TRBV30
cdr3_length: 15
d_call: .

cdr3_aa: CASSVGGPREPQHF
v_call: TRBV2
cdr3_length: 14
d_call: .

cdr3_aa: CASSDARGNTGELFF
v_call: TRBV10-1
cdr3_length: 15
d_call: .

cdr3_aa: CASSPGGTANAGTEAFF
v_call: TRBV5-1
cdr3_length: 17
d_call: TRBD1

cdr3_aa: CAWSREGEQYF
v_call: TRBV30
cdr3_length: 11
d_call: .

cdr3_aa: CASSLGLAGHEQYF
v_call: TRBV5-1
cdr3_length: 14
d_call: TRBD2

cdr3_aa: CSAQTGDDEQFF
v_call: TRBV29-1
cdr3_length: 12
d_call: TRBD1

cdr3_aa: CASSKGTAEVSPLHF
v_call: TRBV6-1
cdr3_length: 15
d_call: TRBD1

cdr3_aa: CASSLGRGQPRNNSPLHF
v_call: TRBV11-2
cdr3_length: 18
d_call: TRBD1

cdr3_aa: CASSLEGLGGGYTF
v_call: TRBV5-1
cdr3_length: 14
d_call: .

cdr3_aa: CASSSGDHGYTF
v_call: TRBV11-2
cdr3_length: 12
d_call: .

cdr3_aa: CASSYVQGLSEQYF
v_call: TRBV6-5
cdr3_length: 14
d_call: TRBD1

cdr3_aa: CASSSSEEQYF
v_call: TRBV9
cdr3_length: 11
d_call: .